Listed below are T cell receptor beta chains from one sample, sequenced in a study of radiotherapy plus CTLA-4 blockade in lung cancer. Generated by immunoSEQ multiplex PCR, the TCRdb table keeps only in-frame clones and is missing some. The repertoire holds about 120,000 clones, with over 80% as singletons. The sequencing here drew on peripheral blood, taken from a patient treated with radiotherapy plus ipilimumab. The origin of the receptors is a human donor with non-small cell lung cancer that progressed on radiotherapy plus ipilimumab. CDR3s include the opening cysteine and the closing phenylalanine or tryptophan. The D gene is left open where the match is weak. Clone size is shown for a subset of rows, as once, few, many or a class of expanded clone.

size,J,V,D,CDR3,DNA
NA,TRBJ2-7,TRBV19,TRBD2,CASSPAGLAGDTYEQYF,TGTGCCAGTAGCCCGGCCGGACTAGCGGGAGACACCTACGAGCAGTACTTC
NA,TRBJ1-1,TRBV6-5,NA,CASSSFRNTEAFF,TGTGCCAGCAGCTCCTTCAGGAACACTGAAGCCTTCTTT
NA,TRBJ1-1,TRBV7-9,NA,CASSFVGANTEAFF,TGTGCCAGCAGCTTTGTGGGGGCGAACACTGAAGCTTTCTTT
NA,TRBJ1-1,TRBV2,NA,CARRTASGTEAFF,TGTGCCAGGAGGACGGCAAGCGGCACTGAAGCTTTCTTT
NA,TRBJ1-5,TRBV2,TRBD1,CASTTGAVPQHF,TGTGCCAGCACTACAGGGGCTGTGCCCCAGCATTTT
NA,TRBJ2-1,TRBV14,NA,CASSQEEAGNDEQFF,TGTGCCAGCAGCCAAGAAGAGGCCGGGAATGATGAGCAGTTCTTC
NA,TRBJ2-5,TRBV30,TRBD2,CAWSVLAGWETQYF,TGTGCCTGGAGTGTGTTAGCGGGATGGGAGACCCAGTACTTC
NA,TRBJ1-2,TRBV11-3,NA,CASSPSQGLGGYTF,TGTGCCAGCAGCCCTTCCCAGGGGTTAGGGGGCTACACCTTC
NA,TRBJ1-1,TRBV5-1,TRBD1,CASSLGSGQGLTEAFF,TGCGCCAGCAGCTTGGGGTCGGGACAGGGGCTCACTGAAGCTTTCTTT
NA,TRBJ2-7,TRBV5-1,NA,CASSLDYGKQYF,TGCGCCAGCAGCTTGGACTATGGGAAGCAGTACTTC
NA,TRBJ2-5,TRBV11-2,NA,CASSLGLAEETQYF,TGTGCCAGCAGCTTAGGTCTAGCAGAAGAGACCCAGTACTTC
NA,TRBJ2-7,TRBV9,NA,CASSVGNSGARQYF,TGTGCCAGCAGCGTAGGTAATTCGGGAGCGAGGCAGTACTTC
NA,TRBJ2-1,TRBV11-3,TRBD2,CASSPGLETRLAGVNEQFF,TGTGCCAGCAGCCCCGGTCTAGAAACCCGTCTAGCGGGAGTTAATGAGCAGTTCTTC
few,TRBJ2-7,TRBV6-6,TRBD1,CASRRDRGQYEQYF,TGTGCCAGCAGACGGGACAGGGGGCAGTACGAGCAGTACTTC
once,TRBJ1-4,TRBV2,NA,CASRAQTTNEKLFF,TGTGCCAGCAGGGCACAGACAACTAATGAAAAACTGTTTTTT
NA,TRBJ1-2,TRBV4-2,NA,CASSQSNPPGYTF,TGTGCCAGCAGCCAGTCTAACCCCCCCGGCTACACCTTC